This T cell receptor (beta chain) originates from a study of glioma-infiltrating T cells. Study conclusions and caveats: Gliomas, especially low-grade, showed above-expected tissue-blood divergence; non-neoplastic patients showed below.

Using RNA template, CDR3s of TCR alpha and beta were amplified with iRepertoire arm-PCR. TCRdb reprocessed the multiplex PCR reads with MiXCR, giving one entry per CDR3 protein. Among 90,000 to 100,000 distinct CDR3 sequences, about 37% were seen once, and the ten largest hold 35% to 40%. This clonotype appeared once. Its antigen is not identified. The specimen sequenced was glioma tissue, nonneoplastic brain tissue, or PBMCs (not recorded which). The receptor was isolated from a human donor with low-grade glioma or glioblastoma, undergoing nonglioma brain surgery, or in good health (not recorded which).

CDR3 sequence (DNA): TGTGCCAGCAGCATACGTCGAACCTACGAGCAGTACTTC. Amino acid sequence: CASSIRRTYEQYF. The rearrangement links TRBV7-2 to TRBJ2-7; no reliable D call. CDR1 and CDR2 (germline): SGHTA, FQGNSA. This CDR3 contains 13 residues. The V end lost 5 bases, the J end lost 2 bases, and 10 bases lay between the germline ends.